The clone carrying this TCR beta chain was seen only a few times. These data originate in a study of early T cells in non-severe SARS-CoV-2 infection. Unique molecular identifiers were attached to individual cDNA molecules. TCRdb fed the 5' RACE reads into MiXCR, producing one record per CDR3 protein. This repertoire shows roughly 66,000 distinct CDR3 sequences, roughly 9.1% found once; its top ten account for 2.5% to 3.5%. CDR1 is DFQATT, CDR2 SNEGSKA, per germline (reference sequence). The CDR3 consists of 16 residues. Source material: whole blood. This TCR was recovered from an adult who was a healthcare worker with PCR-confirmed SARS-CoV-2 infection or an uninfected control (not recorded which). This rearrangement joins TRBV20-1 to TRBJ2-3; a weak D match, TRBD2 (6 bases). CDR3 sequence (DNA): TGCCTCCCTGGGGCGGAGGGTCCTTTCGGGGCAGATACGCAGTATTTT. This codes for CLPGAEGPFGADTQYF.